Each of the 21 T cell receptor beta chains below was sequenced from the same sample in a study of T cell responses to AZD1222 COVID-19 vaccine. The method was immunoSEQ multiplex PCR; TCRdb's version includes in-frame clones alone and lacks a portion of them. Of about 84,000 clones listed, approximately 83% are singletons. Sequencing used peripheral blood, obtained 28 days after the second AZD1222 dose. The receptor set was obtained from an adult who received the AZD1222 COVID-19 vaccine.

This chain uses TRBV9 with TRBJ2-7; 7 bases agree with TRBD2. The CDR3 spans 14 residues. J gave up 3 bases and V 3 bases, and 6 bases lay outside the gene matches. Per germline, CDR1 SGDLS and CDR2 YYNGEE. In DNA form, the CDR3 reads TGTGCCAGCAGCGGCACTAGCGCAGACTACGAGCAGTACTTC. Translation gives CASSGTSADYEQYF.

The chain couples TRBV11-3 to TRBJ2-3; 8 bases match TRBD2. V shed 2 bases, J shed 4 bases, and the junction held 8 bases outside the gene matches. This CDR3 is 16 amino acids long. Germline CDR1 SGHNT, CDR2 YENEEA. The CDR3 bases are TGTGCCAGCAGCTTATCAGGCGGGGGGAATGCAGATACGCAGTATTTT. Residues: CASSLSGGGNADTQYF.

The chain joins TRBV12-5 to TRBJ2-1; TRBD2 is a possible D gene (7 bases). The germline V gene encodes CDR1 LGHNT and CDR2 FRNRAP. The CDR3 has 16 residues. V was shortened by 0 bases and J by 2 bases, with 11 bases between the two germline ends. The CDR3 sequence is CASGLVTGGAYNEQFF. DNA of the CDR3: TGTGCTAGTGGTTTGGTAACGGGGGGCGCCTACAATGAGCAGTTCTTC.

The chain carries TRBV5-1 and TRBJ2-2; D is perhaps TRBD2 (5 bases). The CDR3 has 12 residues. The germline V gene encodes CDR1 SGHRS and CDR2 YFSETQ. Trimming removed 9 bases from V and 3 bases from J, with 9 bases in between. CDR3 amino acids: CATKADTGELFF. The CDR3 DNA reads TGCGCCACCAAAGCGGACACCGGGGAGCTGTTTTTT. Full variable domain (outside the CDR3, taken from reference TRBV5-1 and TRBJ2-2): KAGVTQTPRYLIKTRGQQVTLSCSPISGHRSVSWYQQTPGQGLQFLFEYFSETQRNKGNFPGRFSGRQFSNSRSEMNVSTLELGDSALYLCATKADTGELFFGEGSRLTVL.

This CDR3 is CASSFRDRGSTEAFF. The CDR3 DNA is TGTGCCAGCAGTTTCCGGGACAGGGGATCTACTGAAGCTTTCTTT. The V gene is TRBV6-5, the J gene TRBJ1-1; 10 nucleotides align to TRBD1. The CDR3 consists of 15 residues. The J segment lost 5 bases and the V segment lost 4 bases, leaving 7 bases of the junction unmatched. Germline lookup yields CDR1 MNHEY and CDR2 SVGAGI.

V usage is TRBV4-1 and J usage is TRBJ2-3; D is perhaps TRBD1 (5 bases). CDR1 MGHRA and CDR2 YSYEKL come from the germline V gene. V shed 2 bases and J shed 4 bases, with 10 bases lying between them. The CDR3 contains 14 residues. The CDR3 DNA reads as TGCGCCAGCAGCCAAACCCTGGGGCCAGATACGCAGTATTTT. Amino acids: CASSQTLGPDTQYF.

The rearrangement links TRBV4-2 to TRBJ2-2; D is undetermined. The CDR3 is made up of 12 amino acids. With 0 bases removed from V and 8 bases from J, the gap between germline ends came to 4 bases. The germline V gene encodes CDR1 LGHNA and CDR2 YNFKEQ. For the CDR3, the DNA is TGTGCCAGCAGCCAAGACCTTGGGGAGCTGTTTTTT. Encoded protein: CASSQDLGELFF.

The chain combines TRBV6-1 with TRBJ2-1; 7 nucleotides agree with TRBD2. This CDR3 spans 18 amino acids. V gave up 4 bases and J gave up 8 bases; unmatched junction bases: 20. CDR1 is MNHNS and CDR2 is SASEGT in the germline V gene. As DNA, the CDR3 is TGTGCCAGCAGTGGTCCCGAACTAGCAGCCCGGGGGGTCTATGAGCAGTTCTTC. Translated: CASSGPELAARGVYEQFF.

This rearrangement joins TRBV11-3 to TRBJ2-2; no clear D. The CDR3 has 12 amino acids. CDR1 and CDR2 from the germline V gene are SGHNT and YENEEA. V was shortened by 1 base and J by 8 bases, with 5 bases between the two germline ends. CDR3 protein: CASSLGMGELFF. The CDR3 bases are TGTGCCAGCAGCTTAGGGATGGGGGAGCTGTTTTTT.

The rearrangement uses TRBV6-5 and TRBJ2-1, with 7 bases aligning to TRBD1. Trimming removed 5 bases from V and 7 bases from J; junction bases left unmatched: 5. The V gene's germline CDR1 is MNHEY and CDR2 SVGAGI. The CDR3 has 13 residues. CDR3 sequence (DNA): TGTGCCAGCAGTATGGGGACAGTAAATGAGCAGTTCTTC. Protein: CASSMGTVNEQFF.

The chain combines TRBV12-5 with TRBJ2-7, with no clear D. This CDR3 is built from 11 residues. The germline V gene encodes CDR1 LGHNT and CDR2 FRNRAP. Trimming pared 6 bases from V and 9 bases from J, leaving 12 bases between. Written as DNA, the CDR3 is TGTGCTAGTGGACCGGACCGCCGGCAGTACTTC. The encoded protein is CASGPDRRQYF.

The gene calls are TRBV27 and TRBJ2-2; D remains ambiguous. CDR1 and CDR2 from the germline V gene are MNHEY and SMNVEV (reference sequence). Between the trimmed V and J ends, which lost 7 bases and 0 bases, there was a span of 9 bases. This CDR3 is built from 14 residues. In DNA form, the CDR3 reads TGTGCCAGCATACCACAGTCGAACACCGGGGAGCTGTTTTTT. Encoded protein: CASIPQSNTGELFF.

The gene calls are TRBV6-6 and TRBJ2-7, with D perhaps matching TRBD1 (6 bases). Per germline, CDR1 MNHNY and CDR2 SVGAGI (reference sequence). Trimming took 6 bases from V and 3 from J, leaving 15 bases between them. The CDR3 extends over 14 amino acids. The CDR3 DNA is TGTGCCAGCAGCCCCGGTCAAGGGGGCTACGAGCAGTACGTC. Its protein product is CASSPGQGGYEQYV.

This chain connects TRBV19 to TRBJ1-3, with unresolved D. With 3 bases removed from V and 4 bases from J, the gap between germline ends came to 10 bases. There are 14 residues in the CDR3. Germline CDR1 is LNHDA and CDR2 is SQIVND (reference sequence). The CDR3, as DNA: TGTGCCAGTAGTATGCTGTCTCAGGGAAACACCATATATTTT. It specifies CASSMLSQGNTIYF.

This clone turned up a few times. The V gene is TRBV7-2, the J gene TRBJ1-5; no firm D call. This CDR3 has 15 residues. CDR1 is SGHTA, CDR2 FQGNSA, per germline. V dropped 5 bases and J dropped 2 bases, with 13 bases sitting between them. The CDR3 DNA follows: TGTGCCAGCAGCCCCTTAGGTGCAGGCAATCAGCCCCAGCATTTT. This codes for CASSPLGAGNQPQHF. The full variable domain, in which reference TRBV7-2 and TRBJ1-5 provide the parts outside the CDR3, is GAGVSQSPSNKVTEKGKDVELRCDPISGHTALYWYRQSLGQGLEFLIYFQGNSAPDKSGLPSDRFSAERTGGSVSTLTIQRTQQEDSAVYLCASSPLGAGNQPQHFGDGTRLSIL.

The chain uses TRBV7-2 and TRBJ2-5; maybe TRBD2 (5 bases). With 5 bases removed from V and 5 bases from J, the gap between germline ends came to 12 bases. Germline CDR1 is SGHTA and CDR2 is FQGNSA. The CDR3 length is 13 residues. The CDR3 sequence is CASSPTRLETQYF. CDR3 DNA: TGTGCCAGCAGCCCAACTAGATTGGAGACCCAGTACTTC.

V gene TRBV11-2 combines with J gene TRBJ2-3; TRBD2 matches at 11 bases. V dropped 4 bases and J dropped 2; count of bases not matched to a gene: 11. The V gene's germline CDR1 is SGHAT and CDR2 FQNNGV. The CDR3 extends over 18 amino acids. The CDR3 DNA reads as TGTGCCAGCAGCTCCCAGACTAGCGGGGTTTTTATCACAGATACGCAGTATTTT. As protein: CASSSQTSGVFITDTQYF. The full variable domain, its missing parts supplied by reference TRBV11-2 and TRBJ2-3, is EAGVAQSPRYKIIEKRQSVAFWCNPISGHATLYWYQQILGQGPKLLIQFQNNGVVDDSQLPKDRFSAERLKGVDSTLKIQPAKLEDSAVYLCASSSQTSGVFITDTQYFGPGTRLTVL.

CDR3 in amino acids: CATSGPGQGYFGYTF. Written as DNA, the CDR3 is TGTGCCACCAGTGGCCCGGGACAGGGTTATTTTGGCTACACCTTC. The chain recombines TRBV24-1 with TRBJ1-2, with 9 nucleotides matching TRBD1. CDR1 is KGHDR and CDR2 is SFDVKD in the germline V gene. After removal of 5 bases from V and 7 bases from J, the junction contained 10 bases not matched to a gene. The CDR3 sequence is 15 residues long.

A few counts support this clone. V gene TRBV2 combines with J gene TRBJ1-2; 10 bases agree with TRBD1. The germline gives CDR1 SNHLY, CDR2 FYNNEI. This CDR3 is 16 amino acids long. Losses at the gene ends were 7 bases for V and 0 bases for J; bases not matched to a gene: 8. CDR3 sequence (DNA): TGTGCCAGCACAAGGACAGGGGGAAACTCTAACTATGGCTACACCTTC. It translates to CASTRTGGNSNYGYTF. Variable domain in full (rest from reference TRBV2 and TRBJ1-2): EPEVTQTPSHQVTQMGQEVILRCVPISNHLYFYWYRQILGQKVEFLVSFYNNEISEKSEIFDDQFSVERPDGSNFTLKIRSTKLEDSAMYFCASTRTGGNSNYGYTFGSGTRLTVV.

The chain is built from TRBV23-1 and TRBJ2-4; 7 bases line up with TRBD1. TRBV23-1 is classed as an ORF, of uncertain function. The CDR3 runs to 16 residues. The junction had 3 bases not matched to a gene; V was cut back by 0 bases and J by 1 base. The CDR3 nucleotides read TGCGCCAGCAGTCAATCGACAGGGTTGGCCAAAAACATTCAGTACTTC. Amino acids: CASSQSTGLAKNIQYF.

The chain couples TRBV11-3 to TRBJ1-2; 8 bases match TRBD1. V was clipped by 1 base and J by 14 bases; unmatched bases: 6. Germline V gene sequence: CDR1 SGHNT, CDR2 YENEEA. This CDR3 has 12 residues. The CDR3 DNA sequence: TGTGCCAGCAGCTTAGTCGGACAGGGTGGTACCTTC. It is translated as CASSLVGQGGTF.